The text below deals with one T cell receptor (beta chain). What it binds is not known. The sample is drawn from a study of shared clonotypes between healthy human individuals. Study-wide points: Naive CD4 clonotypes were shared across a handful of donors at about 5%.

Germline values: CDR1 SGHRS, CDR2 YFSETQ. The CDR3 runs 14 residues. The junction had 8 bases not matched to a gene; V was cut back by 0 bases and J by 9 bases. Nashville, Tennessee was home to all donors, each a Caucasian adult. Produced via immunoSEQ multiplex PCR; TCRdb's table is partial and in-frame only. This table holds about 2,500,000 clones, over 85% found once. The rearrangement joins TRBV5-1 to TRBJ2-5; 7 nucleotides line up with TRBD2. The TCR sequence derives from a man aged 18 to 29 in good health. Sequencing was done on a sample of naive CD4+ T cells sorted from blood. The subset is: CD45RA+ positively selected. The CDR3 loop reads CASSLESTGGAQYF. In nucleotides, the CDR3 is TGCGCCAGCAGCTTGGAGTCTACTGGGGGGGCCCAGTACTTC.